A single sample is the source of the 3 T cell receptor beta chains below, sequenced in a study of T cell changes during pregnancy in multiple sclerosis. Assay: immunoSEQ multiplex PCR; the TCRdb copy retains only in-frame clones and omits some. This sample has around 65,000 clones, with 88% found just once. The starting material was peripheral blood, obtained in the first trimester of pregnancy. The origin of the receptors is a female donor with multiple sclerosis, enrolled in a pregnancy study.

The chain recombines TRBV2 with TRBJ2-1; TRBD2 agrees at 14 bases. V gave up 6 bases and J gave up 4 bases; unmatched junction bases: 5. Germline assignment: CDR1 SNHLY and CDR2 FYNNEI. The CDR3 sequence is 16 residues long. DNA of the CDR3: TGTGCCAGCAGCCTGACTAGCGGGAGGGAATACAATGAGCAGTTCTTC. Its translation: CASSLTSGREYNEQFF.

The V and J genes are TRBV6-1 and TRBJ1-1; unclear D gene. This CDR3 is built from 13 residues. The V end lost 8 bases, the J end lost 5 bases, and 15 bases lay between the germline ends. Per the germline V gene, CDR1 is MNHNS and CDR2 is SASEGT. In DNA, the CDR3 is TGTGCCAGCGCGGTCCCCAGCGGTACTGAAGCTTTCTTT. Amino acids: CASAVPSGTEAFF.

The chain combines TRBV7-2 with TRBJ2-3; 10 bases agree with TRBD2. Germline values: CDR1 SGHTA, CDR2 FQGNSA. After removal of 2 bases from V and 2 bases from J, the junction contained 4 bases not matched to a gene. The CDR3 is made up of 16 amino acids. The CDR3 DNA reads TGTGCCAGCAGCTTACTAGCGGGAGTGGTCACAGATACGCAGTATTTT. Its translation: CASSLLAGVVTDTQYF.